One and the same sample provided the 31 T cell receptor beta chains below, sequenced in a study of identifying expanded T cells in peripheral blood. Method: immunoSEQ multiplex PCR; TCRdb's copy keeps in-frame clones and lacks some. The sample lists around 100,000 clones, around 89% occurring once. Sequenced sample: blood. The receptor source for this set is a person aged 18-69 years in good health.

The chain uses TRBV27 and TRBJ2-7, with D perhaps TRBD1 (6 bases). The V gene's germline CDR1 is MNHEY and CDR2 SMNVEV (reference sequence). The CDR3 consists of 13 residues. Trimming took off 1 base at V and 6 bases at J, with 10 bases between the two ends. The CDR3 is CASSLLQGTEQYF. The CDR3, as DNA: TGTGCCAGCAGTTTATTACAGGGAACCGAGCAGTACTTC.

The chain links TRBV4-3 to TRBJ2-4; D might be TRBD1 or TRBD2, each matching 5 bases. CDR3 length: 18 amino acids. Germline V gene sequence: CDR1 LGHNA, CDR2 YSLEER. V was trimmed by 0 bases and J by 2 bases, leaving 17 bases between them. The CDR3 sequence: CASSQDSPWDVPKNIQYF. CDR3 coding DNA: TGCGCCAGCAGCCAAGATAGTCCCTGGGACGTTCCCAAAAACATTCAGTACTTC.

The V gene is TRBV28, the J gene TRBJ1-2; maybe TRBD1 (6 bases). Germline CDR1 reads MDHEN; CDR2 reads SYDVKM. The CDR3 has 15 residues. Trimming cost V 3 bases and J 3 bases, with 14 bases left between them. In nucleotides, the CDR3 is TGTGCCAGCAGTTTGATAGGGGGGGCCCACTATGGCTACACCTTC. It translates to CASSLIGGAHYGYTF.

The CDR3 DNA is TGTGCCAGCAGTGCCCCAGGGGGTCGGGCCTATGGCTACACCTTC. Residues: CASSAPGGRAYGYTF. The chain joins TRBV28 to TRBJ1-2, with 7 bases identical to TRBD1. This CDR3 is built from 15 residues. Germline CDR1 and CDR2: MDHEN and SYDVKM. Unmatched junction bases numbered 10, after V lost 5 bases and J lost 4 bases.

This clone came up once. This specimen includes other DNA sequences encoding the same CDR3. The V and J genes are TRBV20-1 and TRBJ1-4; D is undetermined. V was pared by 3 bases and J by 7 bases, with 6 bases between. The germline gives CDR1 DFQATT, CDR2 SNEGSKA (reference sequence). This CDR3 comprises 11 residues. The CDR3 sequence: CSASRGEKLFF. The CDR3 nucleotides are TGCAGTGCTAGCCGCGGTGAAAAACTGTTTTTT.

The chain joins TRBV28 to TRBJ1-1; D not certain. CDR3 length: 15 residues. Germline CDR1 reads MDHEN; CDR2 reads SYDVKM. Between the trimmed V and J ends, which lost 6 bases and 5 bases, there was a span of 19 bases. As DNA, the CDR3 is TGTGCCAGCAGCGGCGGCTACCTCAGACAAACTGAAGCTTTCTTT. This encodes CASSGGYLRQTEAFF.

The rearrangement joins TRBV13 to TRBJ2-1; 10 nucleotides align to TRBD2. Trimming cost V 4 bases and J 5 bases; bases outside gene matches: 5. There are 15 residues in the CDR3. Germline V lookup: CDR1 PRHDT, CDR2 FYEKMQ (reference sequence). The CDR3 nucleotides read TGTGCCAGCAGCTCGGCTAGCGGGGGTAACAATGAGCAGTTCTTC. It codes for CASSSASGGNNEQFF.

The V and J genes are TRBV6-1 and TRBJ1-3; 9 nucleotides align to TRBD1. The trim removed 2 bases at V and 0 bases at J, leaving 11 bases unmatched. The germline CDR1 and CDR2 sequences are MNHNS and SASEGT. The CDR3 runs to 19 residues. The CDR3 coding sequence is TGTGCCAGCAGTGAATGGGGTTTAGGGACAGGGTACTCTGGAAACACCATATATTTT. It codes for CASSEWGLGTGYSGNTIYF.

The chain combines TRBV27 with TRBJ2-3; no clear D. V gave up 4 bases and J gave up 10 bases, with 21 bases separating them. CDR3 length equals 15 residues. CDR1 is MNHEY and CDR2 is SMNVEV in the germline V gene (reference sequence). CDR3 nucleotide sequence: TGTGCCAGCAGTTCCACGGTAGCACAGATAGGTGCGCAGTATTTT. It encodes CASSSTVAQIGAQYF.

The chain couples TRBV5-1 to TRBJ2-1, with a tentative D call TRBD2 (5 bases). The CDR3 consists of 13 residues. The V end was cut by 4 bases, the J end by 3 bases, with 8 bases between. Germline-derived CDR1 and CDR2 are SGHRS and YFSETQ. CDR3 sequence reads: CASSGRDYNEQFF. The CDR3 DNA reads as TGCGCCAGCAGCGGACGGGACTACAATGAGCAGTTCTTC.

V gene TRBV27 combines with J gene TRBJ1-1; perhaps TRBD1 as D (5 bases). V was shortened by 3 bases and J by 3 bases, with 17 bases between the two germline ends. The CDR3 loop spans 16 amino acids. From germline, CDR1 is MNHEY and CDR2 SMNVEV (reference sequence). CDR3: CASSLVSAGRDTEAFF. As DNA, the CDR3 is TGTGCCAGCAGTTTGGTATCGGCAGGGAGGGACACTGAAGCTTTCTTT.

V and J are TRBV2 and TRBJ2-3, with D maybe TRBD2 (5 bases). Trimming left V 1 base short and J 5 bases short, with 13 bases between. This CDR3 has 15 residues. Per germline, CDR1 SNHLY and CDR2 FYNNEI. Written as DNA, the CDR3 is TGTGCCAGCAGTGAAGAGGACGGGGAGCGAGATACGCAGTATTTT. It specifies CASSEEDGERDTQYF.

The J gene is TRBJ2-6, the V gene TRBV6-5; the D gene is possibly TRBD1 (6 bases). Trimming pared 0 bases from V and 2 bases from J, leaving 8 bases between. The germline V gene has CDR1 MNHEY and CDR2 SVGAGI. The CDR3 spans 16 residues. In DNA form, the CDR3 reads TGTGCCAGCAGTTACTCTGGGGGCGCTGGGGCCAACGTCCTGACTTTC. Encoded protein: CASSYSGGAGANVLTF.

The rearrangement uses TRBV28 and TRBJ2-7; no definite D call. In germline, CDR1 is MDHEN, CDR2 SYDVKM. The CDR3 sequence is 14 residues long. Deletions cut 7 bases from V and 4 bases from J, with 17 bases between. CDR3 sequence (DNA): TGTGCCAGCACCCCGCCCCCTCCCCCTTACGAGCAGTACTTC. As protein: CASTPPPPPYEQYF.

Points on this clone: Additional DNA sequences in this sample encode the identical CDR3. CDR3 in DNA: TGTGCCAGCAGCTTAATGGGGGACGAGCAGTACTTC. Protein sequence: CASSLMGDEQYF. The rearrangement uses TRBV7-6 and TRBJ2-7, with D perhaps TRBD1 or TRBD2 (5 bases each). The CDR3 spans 12 residues. Germline V lookup: CDR1 SGHVS, CDR2 FNYEAQ. Trimming removed 2 bases at V and 5 bases at J, with 7 bases between.

This chain links TRBV6-5 with TRBJ1-2; no reliable D call. The V and J ends lost 5 bases and 8 bases respectively, with 18 bases between them. Germline V gives CDR1 MNHEY, CDR2 SVGAGI. The CDR3 length is 14 residues. CDR3 in DNA: TGTGCCAGCAGTGAAGATGTCAGCCGTTGGGGCTACACCTTC. Amino acids: CASSEDVSRWGYTF.

The gene calls are TRBV18 and TRBJ2-7, with 9 bases identical to TRBD1. Germline-derived CDR1 and CDR2 are KGHSH and LQKENI. Trimming took 3 bases from V and 3 from J; bases not matched to a gene: 6. The CDR3 is made up of 15 amino acids. The CDR3 sequence is CASSPYRDRDYEQYF. CDR3 nucleotide sequence: TGTGCCAGCTCACCGTATAGGGACAGGGACTACGAGCAGTACTTC.

The chain carries TRBV7-2 and TRBJ2-5; 9 positions agree with TRBD1. The V gene's germline CDR1 is SGHTA and CDR2 FQGNSA. J was trimmed by 2 bases and V by 1 base; bases with no gene match: 8. The CDR3 is made up of 17 amino acids. The CDR3 sequence: CASSLGSTGGYQETQYF. CDR3 bases: TGTGCCAGCAGCTTAGGTTCGACAGGGGGTTATCAAGAGACCCAGTACTTC. The whole variable domain, remainder taken from reference TRBV7-2 and TRBJ2-5, is GAGVSQSPSNKVTEKGKDVELRCDPISGHTALYWYRQSLGQGLEFLIYFQGNSAPDKSGLPSDRFSAERTGGSVSTLTIQRTQQEDSAVYLCASSLGSTGGYQETQYFGPGTRLLVL.

The V call is TRBV10-3, the J call TRBJ2-1, with D unclear. The V and J ends lost 6 bases and 2 bases respectively, with 17 bases between them. The CDR3 spans 16 residues. CDR1 is ENHRY and CDR2 is SYGVKD in the germline V gene. The chain's CDR3 is CAISLSGSKAYNEQFF. The CDR3 coding sequence is TGTGCCATCAGCTTGAGTGGCTCCAAAGCCTACAATGAGCAGTTCTTC.

This chain uses TRBV5-4 with TRBJ1-6; 8 positions agree with TRBD1. With 4 bases clipped from V and 7 bases from J, the junction kept 7 bases outside the gene matches. Looked up from germline, CDR1 is SGHNT and CDR2 is YYREEE (reference sequence). The CDR3 is 15 amino acids. The DNA of the CDR3 is TGTGCCAGCAGCACCAAGACAGGGGACAATTCACCCCTCCACTTT. Translated: CASSTKTGDNSPLHF.

The genes are TRBV28 and TRBJ2-7, with D possibly TRBD1 on 5 matching bases. Germline CDR1 and CDR2: MDHEN and SYDVKM. The V end was cut by 3 bases, the J end by 6 bases, with 6 bases between. There are 11 residues in the CDR3. In DNA form, the CDR3 reads TGTGCCAGCAGTTTCAGGGTCGAGCAGTACTTC. The encoded protein is CASSFRVEQYF.

This rearrangement joins TRBV7-9 to TRBJ1-2; D unclear. The V end was cut by 2 bases, the J end by 0 bases, with 4 bases between. This CDR3 contains 13 residues. Germline-derived CDR1 and CDR2 are SEHNR and FQNEAQ (reference sequence). In nucleotides, the CDR3 is TGTGCCAGCAGCTTAAATGCTAACTATGGCTACACCTTC. This translates into CASSLNANYGYTF.

The V and J genes are TRBV7-9 and TRBJ2-3, with TRBD2 matching over 9 bases. V shed 4 bases, J shed 5 bases, and the junction held 16 bases outside the gene matches. CDR3 size: 18 residues. Per the germline V gene, CDR1 is SEHNR and CDR2 is FQNEAQ (reference sequence). The CDR3 loop reads CASSSRLGAGGPGDTQYF. CDR3 DNA sequence: TGTGCCAGCAGCTCACGGCTAGGGGCGGGGGGGCCCGGAGATACGCAGTATTTT.

This clone has a single count. The V gene is TRBV7-2, the J gene TRBJ2-7; 7 bases map to TRBD2. The V gene end was trimmed by 7 bases and the J gene end by 1 base; junction bases not matched to a gene: 10. The germline V gene has CDR1 SGHTA and CDR2 FQGNSA. The CDR3 totals 15 residues. The CDR3 sequence: CASTTMTGGSYEQYF. CDR3 bases: TGTGCCAGCACCACCATGACGGGGGGATCCTACGAGCAGTACTTC.

This clone was picked up one time. This chain links TRBV7-2 with TRBJ1-1; D unclear. Trimming took 3 bases from V and 0 from J, leaving 11 bases between them. The CDR3 totals 15 residues. Germline V gene lookup returns CDR1 SGHTA and CDR2 FQGNSA. DNA of the CDR3: TGTGCCAGCAGCTTTATACCACCGGTGAACACTGAAGCTTTCTTT. Translation gives CASSFIPPVNTEAFF.

This chain joins TRBV7-9 and TRBJ1-3; D gene ambiguous. Trimming took 2 bases from V and 0 from J, leaving 8 bases between them. The CDR3 is made up of 15 amino acids. Germline values: CDR1 SEHNR, CDR2 FQNEAQ (reference sequence). The CDR3 coding sequence is TGTGCCAGCAGCTTAATTAGTTACTCTGGAAACACCATATATTTT. This translates into CASSLISYSGNTIYF. Combining the CDR3 with reference TRBV7-9 and TRBJ1-3 gives the whole variable domain DTGVSQNPRHKITKRGQNVTFRCDPISEHNRLYWYRQTLGQGPEFLTYFQNEAQLEKSRLLSDRFSAERPKGSFSTLEIQRTEQGDSAMYLCASSLISYSGNTIYFGEGSWLTVV.

The V call is TRBV5-5, the J call TRBJ2-3; D is ambiguous. Deletions cut 9 bases from V and 0 bases from J, with 11 bases between. This CDR3 region has 13 residues. Germline CDR1 reads SGHKS; CDR2 reads YYEKEE (reference sequence). The CDR3, as DNA: TGTGCCACCACGACCTCAAGCACAGATACGCAGTATTTT. Translating it yields CATTTSSTDTQYF.

This chain links TRBV7-8 with TRBJ1-6; TRBD1 is a possible D gene (5 bases). The CDR3 totals 16 residues. Germline V lookup: CDR1 SGHVS, CDR2 FQNEAQ. Trimming pared 6 bases from V and 0 bases from J, leaving 12 bases between. CDR3 sequence reads: CASSGTGASYNSPLHF. CDR3 in DNA: TGTGCCAGCAGTGGGACTGGGGCCTCCTATAATTCACCCCTCCACTTT.

V and J are TRBV28 and TRBJ2-7; 11 bases map to TRBD2. Germline CDR1 reads MDHEN; CDR2 reads SYDVKM. V shed 6 bases and J 4 bases; nucleotides not matched to a gene: 8. CDR3 size: 15 residues. The CDR3 region has the DNA TGTGCCAGCAGACCCTACACTAGCGGGGGTTACGAGCAGTACTTC. Its translation: CASRPYTSGGYEQYF.

The chain is built from TRBV7-9 and TRBJ2-7; the D gene is possibly TRBD1 (6 bases). Trimming shortened V by 0 bases and J by 0 bases, and 12 bases separated the two germline ends. The CDR3 sequence is 16 residues long. The germline gives CDR1 SEHNR, CDR2 FQNEAQ (reference sequence). The CDR3 coding sequence is TGTGCCAGCAGCTTAGCACAGGGACACTTCTCCTACGAGCAGTACTTC. Its protein product is CASSLAQGHFSYEQYF.

V and J are TRBV9 and TRBJ2-1; no reliable D call. From germline, CDR1 is SGDLS and CDR2 YYNGEE. The CDR3 has 15 amino acids. Deletions cut 2 bases from V and 1 base from J, with 10 bases between. CDR3 region: CASSVLGGSYNEQFF. The CDR3 DNA is TGTGCCAGCAGCGTTCTAGGTGGGTCCTACAATGAGCAGTTCTTC.